This is a list of T cell receptor beta chains from one sample in a study of Ad26.COV2.S vaccination and SARS-CoV-2 variants. The data were produced by immunoSEQ multiplex PCR, yet TCRdb's version contains in-frame clones alone and is incomplete. In the table there are 120,000 to 150,000 clones, about nine tenths of which are singletons. The sequencing here drew on peripheral blood, taken after recovery from COVID-19. The receptors stem from a human donor who had recovered from COVID-19. Each CDR3 is given with its conserved first and last residue. Part of the rows lack a size; the others show once, few, many or a class for expanded clones.

CASSYPSQAGDLTQYF	TRBJ2-5	TRBV6-5	.
CASRRGQGEQYF	TRBJ2-7	TRBV6-5	.
CASRLGGGTYEQYF	TRBJ2-7	TRBV13	.
CASGYIQGAYQPQHF	TRBJ1-5	TRBV12-5	.
CASSAPGLGYNSPLHF	TRBJ1-6	TRBV7-8	once
CASSLGSYGYTF	TRBJ1-2	TRBV28	.
CASSLSLGDTQYF	TRBJ2-3	TRBV27	once
CASSLGDLSYGYTF	TRBJ1-2	TRBV5-6	.
CASSHRGNTEAFF	TRBJ1-1	TRBV6-5	.
CASSLDWFRQARRRAFF	TRBJ1-1	TRBV11-2	.
CASSIRGNTIYF	TRBJ1-3	TRBV28	.
CASTENTEAFF	TRBJ1-1	TRBV7-9	.